These 19 T cell receptor beta chains share one sample of origin, sequenced in a study of PD-1 blockade in classical Hodgkin lymphoma. As to time point: cycle 4 day 1 (C4D1), after more than five weeks of nivolumab. Every one of the patients relapsed after autologous stem cell transplantation (brentuximab vedotin exposure was variable). TCRdb keeps only in-frame clones here, not all; method: immunoSEQ multiplex PCR. There are about 31,000 clones in the sample; over 70% occur only once, and less than 20% lies in the top ten. The sample consisted of peripheral blood mononuclear cells (PBMCs), taken before the fourth cycle of nivolumab. Source of these receptors: a human donor with classical Hodgkin lymphoma.

This chain uses TRBV11-3 with TRBJ1-5; D is unclear. V gave up 11 bases and J gave up 3 bases, with 17 bases separating them. The CDR3 runs to 14 residues. The germline CDR1 and CDR2 sequences are SGHNT and YENEEA. The CDR3 loop is CAGTRQTTNQPQHF. In nucleotides, the CDR3 is TGTGCCGGAACACGGCAGACGACCAATCAGCCCCAGCATTTT.

The V and J genes are TRBV28 and TRBJ1-1; D gene uncertain. CDR1 and CDR2 from the germline V gene are MDHEN and SYDVKM. Deletions cut 4 bases from V and 5 bases from J, with 14 bases between. The CDR3 is made up of 14 amino acids. The CDR3 loop reads CASSSFRATTEAFF. Written as DNA, the CDR3 is TGTGCCAGCAGTTCGTTCCGGGCCACGACTGAAGCTTTCTTT.

CDR3 coding DNA: TGCGCCAGCAGTCTTAAATTATCCGGGGAGCTGTTTTTT. It specifies CASSLKLSGELFF. The chain couples TRBV23-1 to TRBJ2-2; the D is unclear. TRBV23-1 is annotated as an ORF whose role is uncertain. The CDR3 has 13 amino acids. V lost 4 bases and J 6 bases, leaving 9 bases between the germline ends.

The J gene is TRBJ2-7, the V gene TRBV28; TRBD2 is a possible D gene (6 bases). Germline V gene lookup returns CDR1 MDHEN and CDR2 SYDVKM. The CDR3 loop spans 14 amino acids. V lost 3 bases, J lost 1 base, and 10 bases lay in between. The CDR3 protein is CASSLRGRSYEQYF. The CDR3 DNA follows: TGTGCCAGCAGTTTGCGGGGCAGGTCCTACGAGCAGTACTTC.

V usage is TRBV12-2 and J usage is TRBJ2-1; the D call TRBD1 from the table was never checked on the DNA. TRBV12-2 constitutes a pseudogene. This CDR3 has 14 residues. The CDR3 DNA reads TGTGCAAGTCGCCTCCCACAGGGGAACAATGAGCAGTTCTTC. Encoded protein: CASRLPQGNNEQFF.

The rearrangement joins TRBV2 to TRBJ2-3; tentative D call: TRBD2 (7 bases). CDR1 and CDR2 (germline): SNHLY, FYNNEI. Trimming pared 4 bases from V and 2 bases from J, leaving 19 bases between. CDR3 length: 17 amino acids. Written as DNA, the CDR3 is TGTGCCAGCAGTGTTGGTCGGCGGGGGACATTCACAGATACGCAGTATTTT. As protein: CASSVGRRGTFTDTQYF. Variable domain in full (rest from reference TRBV2 and TRBJ2-3): EPEVTQTPSHQVTQMGQEVILRCVPISNHLYFYWYRQILGQKVEFLVSFYNNEISEKSEIFDDQFSVERPDGSNFTLKIRSTKLEDSAMYFCASSVGRRGTFTDTQYFGPGTRLTVL.

The chain uses TRBV30 and TRBJ1-1; no definite D call. This CDR3 region has 14 residues. V gave up 4 bases and J gave up 0 bases, with 12 bases separating them. The V gene's germline CDR1 is GTSNPN and CDR2 SVGIG (reference sequence). The CDR3 DNA follows: TGTGCCTGGAAGTTGGGCGTAATGAACACTGAAGCTTTCTTT. This codes for CAWKLGVMNTEAFF.

This clone was seen only once. The identical CDR3 is also encoded by other nucleotide sequences in the sample. The chain carries TRBV7-2 and TRBJ2-3; 9 bases are shared with TRBD2. With 3 bases clipped from V and 6 bases from J, the junction kept 7 bases outside the gene matches. This CDR3 contains 15 residues. Looked up from germline, CDR1 is SGHTA and CDR2 is FQGNSA. In DNA, the CDR3 is TGTGCCAGCAGCTTCGGGGCGGGGGGGCCGGATACGCAGTATTTT. It translates to CASSFGAGGPDTQYF.

This clone is classed as medium-sized. The chain carries TRBV7-2 and TRBJ1-5, with D possibly matching TRBD1 (5 bases). V gave up 0 bases and J gave up 7 bases, with 10 bases separating them. Germline CDR1 is SGHTA and CDR2 is FQGNSA. The CDR3 consists of 14 residues. The CDR3 region is CASSLARALQPQHF. In DNA, the CDR3 is TGTGCCAGCAGCTTAGCCAGGGCTCTGCAGCCCCAGCATTTT.

This chain links TRBV5-1 with TRBJ1-2; D is unresolved. This CDR3 comprises 13 residues. The V end was cut by 0 bases, the J end by 3 bases, with 6 bases between. From germline, CDR1 is SGHRS and CDR2 YFSETQ. The CDR3 protein is CASSLAGDYGYTF. CDR3 bases: TGCGCCAGCAGCTTGGCCGGGGACTATGGCTACACCTTC.

This chain connects TRBV30 to TRBJ1-6; D possibly corresponds to TRBD1 (6 bases). With 1 base removed from V and 8 bases from J, the gap between germline ends came to 15 bases. CDR1 and CDR2 from the germline V gene are GTSNPN and SVGIG (reference sequence). This CDR3 is 15 amino acids long. For the CDR3, the DNA is TGTGCCTGGAGTGCGCTTCAGGGGCCGGATTCACCCCTCCACTTT. It codes for CAWSALQGPDSPLHF.

This chain joins TRBV19 and TRBJ2-1; the D gene is possibly TRBD2 (6 bases). Germline V gene data show CDR1 as LNHDA and CDR2 as SQIVND (reference sequence). V lost 4 bases, J lost 7 bases, and 23 bases lay in between. The CDR3 spans 17 residues. Here the CDR3 reads CASSTVAATGPRNEQFF. The CDR3 region has the DNA TGTGCCAGTAGTACTGTAGCGGCCACGGGGCCGAGGAATGAGCAGTTCTTC.

J is TRBJ2-3 and V is TRBV11-2; no reliable D call. Germline CDR1 reads SGHAT; CDR2 reads FQNNGV. The CDR3 contains 13 residues. The V gene lost 0 bases and the J gene lost 3 bases, with 4 bases spanning the gap. The DNA for the CDR3 is TGTGCCAGCAGCTTAGAGAGAACAGATACGCAGTATTTT. It translates to CASSLERTDTQYF.

V is TRBV6-5 and J is TRBJ1-1, with a weak D call TRBD1 (5 bases). The ends were cut back, 6 bases at V and 8 bases at J, with 19 bases in the middle. The CDR3 is 14 residues long. Germline CDR1 is MNHEY and CDR2 is SVGAGI. CDR3 amino acids: CASSGGLTRGEAFF. The DNA of the CDR3 is TGTGCCAGCAGCGGGGGACTGACCCGGGGCGAAGCTTTCTTT.

The rearrangement links TRBV6-6 to TRBJ2-7, with D perhaps matching TRBD2 (5 bases). Trimming took off 0 bases at V and 2 bases at J, with 14 bases between the two ends. This CDR3 has 16 residues. CDR1 and CDR2 (germline): MNHNY, SVGAGI (reference sequence). The CDR3 here is CASSYSVQRTPYEQYF. The CDR3 DNA is TGTGCCAGCAGTTACTCGGTACAGCGGACTCCCTACGAGCAGTACTTC.

This chain joins TRBV7-9 and TRBJ2-3, with unresolved D. The CDR3 is made up of 13 amino acids. Germline CDR1 and CDR2: SEHNR and FQNEAQ (reference sequence). The V gene lost 4 bases and the J gene lost 2 bases, with 7 bases spanning the gap. The CDR3 here is CASSWGSTDTQYF. The CDR3 nucleotides read TGTGCCAGCAGCTGGGGTTCCACAGATACGCAGTATTTT.

This clone appeared a few times. The chain is built from TRBV15 and TRBJ1-2; D perhaps matches TRBD1 (5 bases). CDR1 LNHNV and CDR2 YYDKDF come from the germline V gene (reference sequence). There are 14 residues in the CDR3. V gave up 1 base and J gave up 6 bases, with 12 bases separating them. The CDR3 nucleotides read TGTGCCACCAGCAGAGGACAGACTTTACATGGCTACACCTTC. Amino acid sequence: CATSRGQTLHGYTF.

The chain uses TRBV6-1 and TRBJ2-3; TRBD2 matches 7 bases. The V gene end was trimmed by 2 bases and the J gene end by 2 bases; junction bases not matched to a gene: 7. CDR3 length: 16 amino acids. Germline values: CDR1 MNHNS, CDR2 SASEGT. CDR3 in DNA: TGTGCCAGCAGTGAATGGGGGGGGACTTACACAGATACGCAGTATTTT. Its translation is CASSEWGGTYTDTQYF.

In nucleotides, the CDR3 is TGCGCCAGCAGCCGCACAGTCTCCTACAATGAGCAGTTCTTC. Translating it yields CASSRTVSYNEQFF. The chain has TRBV5-1 and TRBJ2-1, with D unresolved. CDR1 is SGHRS and CDR2 is YFSETQ in the germline V gene. V was trimmed by 4 bases and J by 0 bases, leaving 8 bases between them. This CDR3 has 14 residues.